The 22 T cell receptor beta chains listed next were all sequenced from one sample in a study of early T cells in non-severe SARS-CoV-2 infection. TCRdb recomputed calls from the 5' RACE reads with MiXCR, one row per CDR3 protein. The sample shows 100,000 to 150,000 distinct CDR3 sequences, 15% of them seen only once. The sequenced sample consisted of whole blood. All receptors derive from an adult who was a healthcare worker with PCR-confirmed SARS-CoV-2 infection or an uninfected control (not recorded which).

CDR3 sequence reads: CASSLTQGNEQFF. The CDR3 coding sequence is TGCGCCAGCAGCTTGACACAGGGGAATGAGCAGTTCTTC. This chain links TRBV5-1 with TRBJ2-1, with 7 bases lining up with TRBD1. V dropped 1 base and J dropped 7; count of bases not matched to a gene: 2. The CDR3 length is 13 residues. Germline V gives CDR1 SGHRS, CDR2 YFSETQ.

This clonotype was counted a few times. The V call is TRBV20-1, the J call TRBJ1-2; weak D call: TRBD1 (5 bases). Germline loops: CDR1 DFQATT, CDR2 SNEGSKA (reference sequence). The CDR3 runs to 12 residues. V lost 5 bases, J lost 3 bases, and 10 bases lay in between. CDR3 sequence: CSASGAYYGYTF. CDR3 nucleotides: TGCAGTGCTTCCGGGGCCTACTATGGCTACACCTTC.

This clonotype was recorded at least ten times. The V and J genes are TRBV18 and TRBJ2-2; 7 bases line up with TRBD2. The CDR3 runs 14 residues. The trim removed 3 bases at V and 4 bases at J, leaving 2 bases unmatched. Germline V lookup: CDR1 KGHSH, CDR2 LQKENI. In DNA form, the CDR3 reads TGTGCCAGCTCACCGTCGGGAGGCACCGGGGAGCTGTTTTTT. It encodes CASSPSGGTGELFF.

This clonotype came up many times. The CDR3 region has the DNA TGTGCCAGCAGCATCGACAGGGCGGGGGGCAATGAGCAGTTCTTC. Translating gives CASSIDRAGGNEQFF. The V and J genes are TRBV7-6 and TRBJ2-1; D is possibly TRBD2 (8 bases). V lost 5 bases and J lost 6, with 17 bases in between. Germline CDR1 is SGHVS and CDR2 is FNYEAQ. This CDR3 is built from 15 residues.

This chain joins TRBV20-1 and TRBJ2-1; D is perhaps TRBD1 or TRBD2 (5 bases each). CDR1 is DFQATT, CDR2 SNEGSKA, per germline (reference sequence). This CDR3 comprises 16 residues. Trimming shortened V by 6 bases and J by 1 base, and 19 bases separated the two germline ends. The CDR3 here is CSATWDGQRSYNEQFF. In nucleotides, the CDR3 is TGCAGTGCGACCTGGGACGGCCAAAGATCCTACAATGAGCAGTTCTTC.

There are many counts of this clonotype. The V call is TRBV7-9, the J call TRBJ2-3; D unresolved. Germline-derived CDR1 and CDR2 are SEHNR and FQNEAQ (reference sequence). This CDR3 has 12 residues. V was trimmed by 0 bases and J by 4 bases, leaving 2 bases between them. CDR3 protein: CASSLASDTQYF. CDR3 sequence (DNA): TGTGCCAGCAGCTTAGCCTCAGATACGCAGTATTTT.

At least ten counts were recorded for this clonotype. The chain combines TRBV19 with TRBJ1-5; D not certain. Germline V gene sequence: CDR1 LNHDA, CDR2 SQIVND (reference sequence). V was clipped by 3 bases and J by 8 bases, with 8 bases between them. This CDR3 is 12 amino acids long. This CDR3 reads CASSILGKPQHF. CDR3 DNA: TGTGCCAGTAGTATTCTCGGGAAGCCCCAGCATTTT.

This chain links TRBV10-2 with TRBJ1-2; 8 bases agree with TRBD1. Germline V lookup: CDR1 WSHSY, CDR2 SAAADI. Unmatched junction bases numbered 11, after V lost 3 bases and J lost 5 bases. This CDR3 has 16 amino acids. CDR3 coding DNA: TGCGCCAGCAGTGATGGACAGGGTCAGTTCCCTTATGGCTACACCTTC. Translating gives CASSDGQGQFPYGYTF.

This CDR3 is CSVAGEETQYF. CDR3 in DNA: TGCAGCGTTGCTGGGGAAGAGACCCAGTACTTC. The chain recombines TRBV29-1 with TRBJ2-5; D unresolved. Looked up from germline, CDR1 is SQVTM and CDR2 is ANQGSEA. The CDR3 runs to 11 residues. The ends were cut back, 4 bases at V and 3 bases at J, with 6 bases in the middle.

This rearrangement joins TRBV12-3 or TRBV12-4 to TRBJ1-2; a possible D gene is TRBD1 (5 bases). V was trimmed by 6 bases and J by 5 bases, leaving 19 bases between them. There are 15 residues in the CDR3. CDR3 loop: CASRGPGRQLYGYTF. As DNA, the CDR3 is TGTGCCAGCAGGGGCCCGGGACGGCAGCTTTATGGCTACACCTTC.

This chain connects TRBV12-3 or TRBV12-4 to TRBJ2-1, with D uncertain. The germline V and J ends were trimmed by 6 bases and 6 bases, with 9 bases remaining between them. CDR3 length equals 12 residues. CDR3 nucleotide sequence: TGTGCCAGCAGCCCTGTCCGCAATGAGCAGTTCTTC. It specifies CASSPVRNEQFF.

This clonotype was seen more than once but under ten times. This CDR3 reads CASSQGQGDVKNIQYF. CDR3 nucleotide sequence: TGCGCCAGCAGCCAAGGCCAGGGAGATGTCAAAAACATTCAGTACTTC. The chain employs TRBV4-1 and TRBJ2-4; D is tentatively TRBD1 or TRBD2 (5 bases each). The CDR3 length is 16 residues. V shed 1 base and J shed 3 bases, with 13 bases lying between them. Germline CDR1 MGHRA, CDR2 YSYEKL.

This clonotype was observed many times. The V call is TRBV12-3 or TRBV12-4, the J call TRBJ1-2; weak D call: TRBD1 (6 bases). The CDR3 runs to 14 residues. V dropped 8 bases and J dropped 0 bases, with 13 bases sitting between them. The CDR3 coding sequence is TGTGCCAGCTCGCCGACAGGAACTAACTATGGCTACACCTTC. As protein: CASSPTGTNYGYTF.

The V call is TRBV18, the J call TRBJ1-2, with TRBD1 matching over 7 bases. V trimming: 5 bases; J trimming: 7 bases; junction bases outside the gene matches: 4. Germline lookup yields CDR1 KGHSH and CDR2 LQKENI. The CDR3 extends over 12 amino acids. The CDR3 is CASSAQGVGYTF. The CDR3, as DNA: TGTGCCAGCTCAGCTCAGGGGGTTGGCTACACCTTC.

The rearrangement joins TRBV5-4 to TRBJ2-2, with TRBD2 identical over 8 bases. Unmatched junction bases numbered 2, after V lost 0 bases and J lost 1 base. CDR1 and CDR2 from the germline V gene are SGHNT and YYREEE (reference sequence). This CDR3 contains 16 residues. The CDR3 nucleotides are TGTGCCAGCAGCTTGGCTCTAGCGGGGAACACCGGGGAGCTGTTTTTT. This sequence encodes CASSLALAGNTGELFF.

The sample holds a few counts of this clonotype. The chain carries TRBV20-1 and TRBJ1-3; no definite D call. Looked up from germline, CDR1 is DFQATT and CDR2 is SNEGSKA (reference sequence). This CDR3 contains 14 residues. V was clipped by 4 bases and J by 2 bases, with 12 bases between them. The CDR3 sequence: CSAKISGTGNTIYF. The CDR3 region has the DNA TGCAGTGCTAAAATCTCCGGGACTGGAAACACCATATATTTT.

This chain links TRBV30 with TRBJ2-3; D is unclear. The V gene lost 0 bases and the J gene lost 6 bases, with 16 bases spanning the gap. There are 15 residues in the CDR3. Germline loops: CDR1 GTSNPN, CDR2 SVGIG (reference sequence). CDR3: CAWSVLAVLRDTQYF. CDR3 nucleotides: TGTGCCTGGAGTGTTTTGGCTGTCCTCAGGGATACGCAGTATTTT.

The chain employs TRBV11-2 and TRBJ2-1; the D call may be TRBD1 or TRBD2 (5 bases each). The germline V gene has CDR1 SGHAT and CDR2 FQNNGV. Trimming pared 0 bases from V and 7 bases from J, leaving 7 bases between. This CDR3 contains 13 residues. DNA of the CDR3: TGTGCCAGCAGCTTAGACTGGGGGAATGAGCAGTTCTTC. Its translation is CASSLDWGNEQFF.

J is TRBJ2-1 and V is TRBV11-2, with D hard to call. CDR1 and CDR2 from the germline V gene are SGHAT and FQNNGV. Between the trimmed V and J ends, which lost 5 bases and 10 bases, there was a span of 9 bases. The CDR3 runs 11 residues. CDR3 sequence reads: CASSLSEEQFF. DNA for the CDR3: TGTGCCAGCAGCCTTTCCGAGGAGCAGTTCTTC.

V gene TRBV19 combines with J gene TRBJ2-2; TRBD1 matches at 7 bases. CDR3 length: 14 residues. V dropped 3 bases and J dropped 5; count of bases not matched to a gene: 3. The germline CDR1 and CDR2 sequences are LNHDA and SQIVND (reference sequence). CDR3 nucleotide sequence: TGTGCCAGTAGTATCGACAGGGCGACCGGGGAGCTGTTTTTT. It specifies CASSIDRATGELFF.

In its sample, this clonotype was seen a few times. CDR3 region: CASTHSSGREQFF. The CDR3 coding sequence is TGTGCCAGCACCCATTCCTCTGGGCGTGAGCAGTTCTTC. The chain employs TRBV3-2 and TRBJ2-1; TRBD1, the table's D call, lacks a check against the DNA. TRBV3-2 is noted as a pseudogene. The CDR3 totals 13 residues.

The V call is TRBV28, the J call TRBJ1-6, with 10 bases fitting TRBD1. This CDR3 region has 14 residues. Per germline, CDR1 MDHEN and CDR2 SYDVKM. The trim removed 3 bases at V and 10 bases at J, leaving 3 bases unmatched. The CDR3 coding sequence is TGTGCCAGCAGTTTGGGACAGGGGAGGTCACCCCTCCACTTT. It translates to CASSLGQGRSPLHF.